This record looks at one T cell receptor (beta chain) sequence and its context. This entry comes from a study of blood T cells in healthy people across ages. The CDR3 totals 13 residues. V was shortened by 2 bases and J by 3 bases, with 7 bases between the two germline ends. In germline, CDR1 is SQVTM, CDR2 ANQGSEA. It was with a sample-barcoded 5' primer and a J-beta primer mix that a second PCR of roughly 6 to 11 cycles was run. TCRdb called the 5' RACE reads again in MiXCR, with one record for every CDR3 protein. The table records about 800,000 distinct CDR3 sequences, about 25% of them present only once. Another study also made use of these data, one on T cells of mothers and their children.

This receptor was obtained from a boy younger than 18 in good health. The chain recombines TRBV29-1 with TRBJ2-2; no clear D gene. The sample consisted of blood. The CDR3 loop is CSVESLHTGELFF. The CDR3 DNA reads as TGCAGCGTTGAAAGCCTACACACCGGGGAGCTGTTTTTT.